These 31 T cell receptor beta chains were sequenced from one sample in a study of blood T cell repertoires in COVID-19. Measured with immunoSEQ multiplex PCR; TCRdb has only the in-frame clones, and not every one. The sample holds roughly 330,000 clones, about 90% seen once. Sequencing was performed on PBMCs or T cells enriched from blood (not recorded which). The receptors shown here come from a woman in her 30s who had recovered from COVID-19.

The genes are TRBV19 and TRBJ1-5; possibly TRBD1 for D (5 bases). The CDR3 has 14 residues. Deletions cut 1 base from V and 4 bases from J, with 8 bases between. Per germline, CDR1 LNHDA and CDR2 SQIVND (reference sequence). The CDR3 sequence: CASSIGQPNQPQHF. CDR3 bases: TGTGCCAGTAGTATAGGACAGCCAAATCAGCCCCAGCATTTT.

This chain joins TRBV30 and TRBJ1-5, with D unresolved. Looked up from germline, CDR1 is GTSNPN and CDR2 is SVGIG (reference sequence). There are 13 residues in the CDR3. Trimming took 0 bases from V and 1 from J, leaving 4 bases between them. The CDR3 protein is CAWSVRSNQPQHF. The CDR3 DNA sequence: TGTGCCTGGAGTGTACGGAGCAATCAGCCCCAGCATTTT.

The chain has TRBV10-3 and TRBJ2-3; 7 bases are shared with TRBD1. The germline V gene has CDR1 ENHRY and CDR2 SYGVKD. J was trimmed by 5 bases and V by 9 bases; bases with no gene match: 8. The CDR3 has 13 amino acids. The CDR3, as DNA: TGTGCCATTCGACAGGGTGGGAGAGATACGCAGTATTTT. Amino acids: CAIRQGGRDTQYF.

The rearrangement uses TRBV6-5 and TRBJ2-5, with a possible D match to TRBD1 (5 bases). CDR1 and CDR2 (germline): MNHEY, SVGAGI. Trimming took off 0 bases at V and 7 bases at J, with 15 bases between the two ends. The CDR3 consists of 15 residues. In DNA, the CDR3 is TGTGCCAGCAGTTACTCAACCAGGGTCGATGGGACCCAGTACTTC. Protein product: CASSYSTRVDGTQYF.

The chain uses TRBV5-6 and TRBJ1-1, with 11 bases that match TRBD1. The CDR3 has 14 amino acids. V lost 2 bases to trimming and J lost 4 bases; unmatched junction nucleotides: 1. The germline gives CDR1 SGHDT, CDR2 YYEEEE. The CDR3 is CASSFGTGGTEAFF. In nucleotides, the CDR3 is TGTGCCAGCAGCTTTGGGACAGGGGGCACTGAAGCTTTCTTT.

V is TRBV7-8 and J is TRBJ2-3, with D unresolved. V was clipped by 3 bases and J by 1 base, with 11 bases between them. Germline V gene data show CDR1 as SGHVS and CDR2 as FQNEAQ. The CDR3 loop spans 15 amino acids. The CDR3 here is CASSFKRQGTDTQYF. CDR3 bases: TGTGCCAGCAGCTTCAAAAGACAAGGCACAGATACGCAGTATTTT. Together with reference TRBV7-8 and TRBJ2-3, the CDR3 gives the full variable domain: GAGVSQSPRYKVAKRGQDVALRCDPISGHVSLFWYQQALGQGPEFLTYFQNEAQLDKSGLPSDRFFAERPEGSVSTLKIQRTQQEDSAVYLCASSFKRQGTDTQYFGPGTRLTVL.

This rearrangement joins TRBV2 to TRBJ1-1, with D perhaps TRBD1 (6 bases). CDR1 and CDR2 (germline): SNHLY, FYNNEI. The CDR3 has 12 amino acids. The germline V and J ends were trimmed by 6 bases and 8 bases, with 13 bases remaining between them. The CDR3 region is CASRITGTEAFF. The CDR3 DNA reads as TGTGCCAGCAGGATTACCGGGACAGAAGCTTTCTTT.

The rearrangement uses TRBV2 and TRBJ1-1; 9 bases line up with TRBD1. The junction had 6 bases not matched to a gene; V was cut back by 9 bases and J by 4 bases. CDR3 length: 13 residues. In germline, CDR1 is SNHLY, CDR2 FYNNEI. CDR3 protein: CASTQGAGTEAFF. The DNA of the CDR3 is TGTGCCAGTACACAGGGGGCTGGCACTGAAGCTTTCTTT.

CDR3 region: CASSHPKGAEAFF. CDR3 bases: TGTGCCAGCAGCCATCCCAAGGGGGCAGAAGCTTTCTTT. The chain recombines TRBV3-1 (or the pseudogene TRBV3-2) with TRBJ1-1; 7 bases align to TRBD1. Germline V gene sequence: CDR1 LGHDT, CDR2 YNNKEL (reference sequence). The CDR3 contains 13 residues. Unmatched junction bases numbered 6, after V lost 3 bases and J lost 8 bases.

The rearrangement uses TRBV19 and TRBJ2-2, with D unresolved. Germline CDR1 LNHDA, CDR2 SQIVND (reference sequence). With 2 bases removed from V and 0 bases from J, the gap between germline ends came to 7 bases. This CDR3 is 15 amino acids long. The CDR3 reads CASSIHRPNTGELFF. As DNA, the CDR3 is TGTGCCAGTAGTATACACAGACCGAACACCGGGGAGCTGTTTTTT.

The genes are TRBV19 and TRBJ1-2, with D uncertain. This CDR3 has 13 residues. From germline, CDR1 is LNHDA and CDR2 SQIVND (reference sequence). V was trimmed by 3 bases and J by 1 base, leaving 6 bases between them. CDR3 sequence (DNA): TGTGCCAGTAGTATTTCCATTAACTATGGCTACACCTTC. This translates into CASSISINYGYTF.

The table lists this clone with a count of one. The chain has TRBV9 and TRBJ1-3; D is unclear. CDR3 length equals 13 residues. Germline V gene data show CDR1 as SGDLS and CDR2 as YYNGEE. Between the trimmed V and J ends, which lost 2 bases and 8 bases, there was a span of 11 bases. CDR3 sequence reads: CASSVSGLDTIYF. The CDR3 DNA reads as TGTGCCAGCAGCGTTTCGGGGTTAGACACCATATATTTT. Using reference TRBV9 and TRBJ1-3 for the parts outside the CDR3, the full variable domain is DSGVTQTPKHLITATGQRVTLRCSPRSGDLSVYWYQQSLDQGLQFLIQYYNGEERAKGNILERFSAQQFPDLHSELNLSSLELGDSALYFCASSVSGLDTIYFGEGSWLTVV.

This rearrangement joins TRBV5-4 to TRBJ1-2; 10 bases line up with TRBD1. Germline V gene sequence: CDR1 SGHNT, CDR2 YYREEE (reference sequence). With V trimmed by 3 bases and J by 6 bases, 8 bases remained unmatched. The CDR3 has 15 residues. The chain's CDR3 is CASSSMGTGDHGYTF. The CDR3 nucleotides read TGTGCCAGCAGCTCCATGGGGACAGGGGATCATGGCTACACCTTC.

This clone was observed a few times. V gene TRBV7-2 combines with J gene TRBJ1-2, with D perhaps TRBD1 (5 bases). The CDR3 is 16 amino acids. Trimming removed 3 bases from V and 8 bases from J, with 22 bases in between. Germline V gene sequence: CDR1 SGHTA, CDR2 FQGNSA. The CDR3 nucleotides read TGTGCCAGCAGCTTGGGGTTCGTAGGGGAGGCGCGAGGCTACACCTTC. It yields the protein CASSLGFVGEARGYTF.

The chain joins TRBV5-1 to TRBJ2-5; TRBD1 aligns across 8 bases. J lost 1 base, V lost 3 bases, and 5 bases had no gene match. Germline V gene lookup returns CDR1 SGHRS and CDR2 YFSETQ. The CDR3 runs to 15 residues. CDR3 protein: CASSSPGQAQETQYF. As DNA, the CDR3 is TGCGCCAGCAGCTCCCCGGGACAGGCCCAAGAGACCCAGTACTTC.

The J gene is TRBJ1-1, the V gene TRBV9; possible D gene TRBD1, 5 bases. In germline, CDR1 is SGDLS, CDR2 YYNGEE. The CDR3 loop spans 13 amino acids. V was pared by 0 bases and J by 8 bases, with 11 bases between. The chain's CDR3 is CASSVEGRTEAFF. The CDR3 nucleotides read TGTGCCAGCAGCGTAGAGGGCAGGACAGAAGCTTTCTTT.

The chain uses TRBV5-1 and TRBJ1-1, with a tentative D call TRBD1 (6 bases). Trimming stripped 0 bases from V and 1 base from J, with 13 bases between. There are 16 residues in the CDR3. Germline V lookup: CDR1 SGHRS, CDR2 YFSETQ. Here the CDR3 reads CASSLVGGATNTEAFF. In DNA, the CDR3 is TGCGCCAGCAGCTTGGTAGGGGGGGCAACGAACACTGAAGCTTTCTTT.

The CDR3 DNA is TGTGCCAGCAGCTTACGGGGAACCAATTCACCCCTCCACTTT. As protein: CASSLRGTNSPLHF. V is TRBV11-1 and J is TRBJ1-6; D is unclear. V was clipped by 2 bases and J by 7 bases, with 9 bases between them. The CDR3 contains 14 residues. In germline, CDR1 is SGHAT, CDR2 FQDESV (reference sequence).

The V call is TRBV3-1 (or the pseudogene TRBV3-2), the J call TRBJ2-7; TRBD2 might be the D (6 bases). With 0 bases removed from V and 4 bases from J, the gap between germline ends came to 10 bases. Germline V lookup: CDR1 LGHDT, CDR2 YNNKEL (reference sequence). The CDR3 extends over 14 amino acids. Here the CDR3 DNA reads TGTGCCAGCAGCCAAGATAGTGCGGGGTACGAGCAGTACTTC. It encodes CASSQDSAGYEQYF.

J is TRBJ1-2 and V is TRBV18; TRBD1 aligns across 7 bases. The CDR3 has 15 residues. Unmatched junction bases numbered 8, after V lost 5 bases and J lost 2 bases. The V gene's germline CDR1 is KGHSH and CDR2 LQKENI. The CDR3, as DNA: TGTGCCAGCTCAAAGGGGCCCAGGGGGAACTATGGCTACACCTTC. Its translation: CASSKGPRGNYGYTF.

V is TRBV6-1 and J is TRBJ1-2; 7 bases fit TRBD1. In germline, CDR1 is MNHNS, CDR2 SASEGT. Trimming took 2 bases from V and 3 from J; bases not matched to a gene: 6. The CDR3 has 15 residues. CDR3 coding DNA: TGTGCCAGCAGTGAAACGAAGGGGGCTGACTATGGCTACACCTTC. It is translated as CASSETKGADYGYTF.

A remark on this clone: Other DNA sequences in the sample encode the same CDR3. This rearrangement joins TRBV3-1 (or the pseudogene TRBV3-2) to TRBJ2-7; 8 nucleotides agree with TRBD1. This CDR3 comprises 13 residues. CDR1 and CDR2 from the germline V gene are LGHDT and YNNKEL (reference sequence). The ends lost 4 bases at V and 3 bases at J; junction bases unmatched: 2. As DNA, the CDR3 is TGTGCCAGCAGCCCCGGACAGGGCTACGAGCAGTACTTC. As protein: CASSPGQGYEQYF.

The chain links TRBV21-1 to TRBJ2-1; whether TRBD2, the table's D call, matches the DNA was not checked. TRBV21-1 is given as a pseudogene. This CDR3 comprises 15 residues. For the CDR3, the DNA is TGTGCCAGCAGCTTCCGCGGGACTAGCGGGGGGGGAACGTTCTTC. Its protein product is CASSFRGTSGGGTFF.

V gene TRBV6-5 combines with J gene TRBJ1-3, with D possibly being TRBD1 (6 bases). Germline V gene lookup returns CDR1 MNHEY and CDR2 SVGAGI. This CDR3 is built from 14 residues. V lost 6 bases to trimming and J lost 2 bases, with 11 bases between them. The CDR3 sequence is CASSSQGAGNTIYF. The CDR3 DNA reads TGTGCCAGCAGCTCACAGGGTGCTGGAAACACCATATATTTT.

The chain combines TRBV7-9 with TRBJ1-2, with D hard to call. Trimming removed 4 bases from V and 0 bases from J, with 9 bases in between. The germline CDR1 and CDR2 sequences are SEHNR and FQNEAQ (reference sequence). The CDR3 contains 14 residues. CDR3 protein: CASSWLGANYGYTF. The CDR3 bases are TGTGCCAGCAGCTGGCTGGGCGCTAACTATGGCTACACCTTC.

This clone has at least ten counts. The chain links TRBV15 to TRBJ2-5, with TRBD2 matching over 9 bases. The CDR3 extends over 15 amino acids. The junction had 4 bases not matched to a gene; V was cut back by 0 bases and J by 5 bases. Germline values: CDR1 LNHNV, CDR2 YYDKDF (reference sequence). The DNA for the CDR3 is TGTGCCACCAGCAGAGAGCGGGGGGGCTCGGAGACCCAGTACTTC. This codes for CATSRERGGSETQYF.

V is TRBV7-2 and J is TRBJ1-2, with no clear D. V lost 5 bases, J lost 5 bases, and 12 bases lay in between. The CDR3 runs to 13 residues. Germline V gene sequence: CDR1 SGHTA, CDR2 FQGNSA. The CDR3, as DNA: TGTGCCAGCAGCGAGATTAAACCTTATGGCTACACCTTC. It yields the protein CASSEIKPYGYTF.

J is TRBJ2-5 and V is TRBV19; 7 positions agree with TRBD1. V dropped 8 bases and J dropped 3; count of bases not matched to a gene: 3. Germline V gene sequence: CDR1 LNHDA, CDR2 SQIVND (reference sequence). This CDR3 has 12 amino acids. CDR3 nucleotides: TGTGCCAGTGGGACAGTGGAAGAGACCCAGTACTTC. Residues: CASGTVEETQYF. Based on the CDR3 plus reference TRBV19 and TRBJ2-5, the full variable domain is DGGITQSPKYLFRKEGQNVTLSCEQNLNHDAMYWYRQDPGQGLRLIYYSQIVNDFQKGDIAEGYSVSREKKESFPLTVTSAQKNPTAFYLCASGTVEETQYFGPGTRLLVL.

The chain carries TRBV7-2 and TRBJ2-7; 7 nucleotides agree with TRBD1. Germline lookup yields CDR1 SGHTA and CDR2 FQGNSA. Trimming removed 1 base from V and 6 bases from J; junction bases left unmatched: 3. The CDR3 has 13 amino acids. The CDR3 is CASSLGTGAEQYF. The CDR3 DNA follows: TGTGCCAGCAGCTTAGGTACAGGGGCCGAGCAGTACTTC.

Only a few counts were recorded for this clone. The CDR3 protein is CASMRDRGNTEAFF. The CDR3 nucleotides read TGTGCCAGCATGCGAGACAGGGGAAACACTGAAGCTTTCTTT. V and J are TRBV6-5 and TRBJ1-1, with 8 bases identical to TRBD1. J gave up 2 bases and V 7 bases, and 6 bases lay outside the gene matches. The CDR3 length is 14 residues. Germline V lookup: CDR1 MNHEY, CDR2 SVGAGI.

V usage is TRBV29-1 and J usage is TRBJ1-2; tentatively, D is TRBD1 (6 bases). This CDR3 comprises 13 residues. V was pared by 7 bases and J by 2 bases, with 14 bases between. Germline V lookup: CDR1 SQVTM, CDR2 ANQGSEA. CDR3 amino acids: CSARTALNYGYTF. The CDR3 DNA follows: TGCAGCGCCCGGACAGCTCTAAACTATGGCTACACCTTC.